This TCR beta chain was documented in a study of regulatory T cells in long-lasting Graves disease. Regarding time point: newly diagnosed GD, antithyroid drugs for less than 3 months. Researchers made the TCR library from RNA that was extracted from PBMCs. This clonotype turned up a few times. Arm-PCR of CDR3 regions and iRepertoire HTBI primers were the basis on which TCR beta libraries were built. One entry per CDR3 protein results from TCRdb running MiXCR on the multiplex PCR reads. The sample includes under 800,000 distinct CDR3 sequences, roughly 15% of them seen just once. These data also formed part of another study, on T cells in Graves' hyperthyroidism and ophthalmopathy. Per that study: RT-PCR in the first round (using the HTBI primer set) targeted the TCR CDR3.

This specimen was peripheral blood mononuclear cells (PBMCs), taken at new diagnosis, from a patient treated with antithyroid drugs. The sequence was collected from a woman in her twenties or thirties with Graves disease.

The CDR3 here is CASSIYGTNQETQYF. The CDR3 DNA follows: TGTGCCAGTAGTATTTACGGGACAAACCAAGAGACCCAGTACTTC. V and J are TRBV19 and TRBJ2-5, with D perhaps TRBD1 (6 bases). The CDR3 runs 15 residues. Per the germline V gene, CDR1 is LNHDA and CDR2 is SQIVND (reference sequence). V was cut by 3 bases and J by 0 bases, with 11 bases left in between.